Following are 32 T cell receptor beta chains from one sample sequenced in a study of OX40 agonist ivuxolimab in advanced cancers. Method: immunoSEQ multiplex PCR; TCRdb's copy keeps in-frame clones and lacks some. In the table there are fewer than 45,000 clones, 80% of which are singletons. The specimen comprised CD4+ or CD8+ T cells sorted from blood, sampled in a trial of the OX40 agonist ivuxolimab. The receptors shown here come from an adult with an advanced solid tumor such as melanoma, head and neck, liver or kidney cancer.

The chain combines TRBV7-9 with TRBJ1-1; D uncertain. Germline lookup yields CDR1 SEHNR and CDR2 FQNEAQ (reference sequence). The CDR3 has 12 residues. V gave up 5 bases and J gave up 11 bases, with 15 bases separating them. The CDR3 reads CASSLPRPAAFF. In DNA form, the CDR3 reads TGTGCCAGCAGCCTACCGCGACCAGCGGCTTTCTTT.

This chain links TRBV7-9 with TRBJ2-3; 9 nucleotides line up with TRBD1. In germline, CDR1 is SEHNR, CDR2 FQNEAQ (reference sequence). J gave up 5 bases and V 8 bases, and 14 bases lay outside the gene matches. The CDR3 contains 16 residues. CDR3 sequence (DNA): TGTGCCAGCGCCAGACAGGGGGGCCTTGACGGAGATACGCAGTATTTT. Residues: CASARQGGLDGDTQYF.

The J gene is TRBJ1-6, the V gene TRBV5-6; D is unclear. Trimming shortened V by 2 bases and J by 6 bases, and 9 bases separated the two germline ends. The CDR3 length is 14 residues. The germline V gene has CDR1 SGHDT and CDR2 YYEEEE. Here the CDR3 reads CASSFSYSNSPLHF. In DNA, the CDR3 is TGTGCCAGCAGCTTTTCTTACAGTAATTCACCCCTCCACTTT. Supplemented by reference TRBV5-6 and TRBJ1-6, the full variable domain reads DAGVTQSPTHLIKTRGQQVTLRCSPKSGHDTVSWYQQALGQGPQFIFQYYEEEERQRGNFPDRFSGHQFPNYSSELNVNALLLGDSALYLCASSFSYSNSPLHFGNGTRLTVT.

The V and J genes are TRBV25-1 and TRBJ2-1; D remains ambiguous. From germline, CDR1 is MGHDK and CDR2 SYGVNS. The V gene lost 6 bases and the J gene lost 1 base, with 19 bases spanning the gap. The CDR3 is 17 amino acids. Here the CDR3 reads CASRPAVPRLSYNEQFF. CDR3 DNA sequence: TGTGCCAGCAGACCCGCGGTCCCCCGGTTATCCTACAATGAGCAGTTCTTC. The whole variable domain, filled in from reference TRBV25-1 and TRBJ2-1, reads EADIYQTPRYLVIGTGKKITLECSQTMGHDKMYWYQQDPGMELHLIHYSYGVNSTEKGDLSSESTVSRIRTEHFPLTLESARPSHTSQYLCASRPAVPRLSYNEQFFGPGTRLTVL.

The V and J genes are TRBV7-2 and TRBJ2-3; 8 positions agree with TRBD2. Per germline, CDR1 SGHTA and CDR2 FQGNSA. The CDR3 consists of 13 residues. V lost 7 bases, J lost 5 bases, and 5 bases stayed unmatched. CDR3 region: CASTTGREDTQYF. CDR3 DNA: TGTGCCAGCACTACCGGGAGGGAAGATACGCAGTATTTT.

The chain's CDR3 is CASSEARWGQGHTEAFF. CDR3 in DNA: TGTGCCAGCAGTGAAGCGCGATGGGGACAGGGCCACACTGAAGCTTTCTTT. The V and J genes are TRBV6-1 and TRBJ1-1; 9 bases agree with TRBD1. V lost 0 bases, J lost 3 bases, and 8 bases stayed unmatched. The CDR3 is made up of 17 amino acids. Germline lookup yields CDR1 MNHNS and CDR2 SASEGT.

This clone is a singleton in its sample. The CDR3 loop is CASSLGVLGLETQYF. As DNA, the CDR3 is TGTGCCAGCAGCTTAGGAGTCCTGGGTTTAGAGACCCAGTACTTC. The chain employs TRBV13 and TRBJ2-5; unclear D gene. The CDR3 spans 15 residues. V was trimmed by 0 bases and J by 4 bases, leaving 12 bases between them. The germline V gene encodes CDR1 PRHDT and CDR2 FYEKMQ (reference sequence).

V is TRBV7-7 and J is TRBJ2-5, with 9 bases fitting TRBD1. Germline assignment: CDR1 SSHAT and CDR2 FNYEAQ (reference sequence). CDR3 length: 14 amino acids. The V gene end was trimmed by 5 bases and the J gene end by 1 base; junction bases not matched to a gene: 2. CDR3 in DNA: TGTGCCAGCAGCCTGACAGGGGGCCAAGAGACCCAGTACTTC. This codes for CASSLTGGQETQYF.

The chain is built from TRBV9 and TRBJ1-1; D might be TRBD1 (5 bases). In germline, CDR1 is SGDLS, CDR2 YYNGEE. V was pared by 3 bases and J by 7 bases, with 10 bases between. The CDR3 loop spans 12 amino acids. The CDR3 DNA is TGTGCCAGCAGCGATGGGACGGTTGAAGCTTTCTTT. Amino acid sequence: CASSDGTVEAFF.

The genes are TRBV5-4 and TRBJ2-5, with 8 bases fitting TRBD1. The CDR3 is 15 amino acids. CDR1 is SGHNT, CDR2 YYREEE, per germline (reference sequence). V shed 4 bases, J shed 4 bases, and the junction held 9 bases outside the gene matches. The CDR3 sequence is CASSPPLGQGETQYF. The DNA for the CDR3 is TGTGCCAGCAGCCCCCCCCTAGGACAGGGAGAGACCCAGTACTTC. Drawing the rest from reference TRBV5-4 and TRBJ2-5, the complete variable domain is ETGVTQSPTHLIKTRGQQVTLRCSSQSGHNTVSWYQQALGQGPQFIFQYYREEENGRGNFPPRFSGLQFPNYSSELNVNALELDDSALYLCASSPPLGQGETQYFGPGTRLLVL.

V is TRBV6-1 and J is TRBJ1-2, with D perhaps TRBD1 (6 bases). CDR1 and CDR2 from the germline V gene are MNHNS and SASEGT. The CDR3 is made up of 15 amino acids. V lost 2 bases, J lost 4 bases, and 14 bases lay in between. The CDR3 coding sequence is TGTGCCAGCAGTGAATGGGGAACAGGGTCCTATGGCTACACCTTC. It specifies CASSEWGTGSYGYTF.

The chain uses TRBV7-6 and TRBJ2-5; possible D gene TRBD1, 5 bases. V lost 1 base and J 2 bases, leaving 8 bases between the germline ends. Germline values: CDR1 SGHVS, CDR2 FNYEAQ. The CDR3 length is 14 residues. The CDR3 region has the DNA TGTGCCAGCAGCTTAGACCGGACACAAGAGACCCAGTACTTC. Amino acid sequence: CASSLDRTQETQYF.

The chain uses TRBV2 and TRBJ1-6; 7 bases map to TRBD1. V lost 6 bases and J lost 5; bases outside the gene matches: 10. Germline V gene data show CDR1 as SNHLY and CDR2 as FYNNEI. CDR3 size: 16 residues. This CDR3 is CASSEYGQENNSPLHF. In DNA form, the CDR3 reads TGTGCCAGCAGCGAATACGGACAGGAGAATAATTCACCCCTCCACTTT.

This rearrangement joins TRBV2 to TRBJ2-2; 8 positions match TRBD1. Germline V gives CDR1 SNHLY, CDR2 FYNNEI. This CDR3 contains 16 residues. V dropped 6 bases and J dropped 4; count of bases not matched to a gene: 10. Written as DNA, the CDR3 is TGTGCCAGCAGCCAGGACAGGGTGGCCAGCACCGGGGAGCTGTTTTTT. It yields the protein CASSQDRVASTGELFF.

The V call is TRBV9, the J call TRBJ2-7, with 7 bases matching TRBD2. J gave up 4 bases and V 0 bases, and 13 bases lay outside the gene matches. The CDR3 totals 17 residues. Germline V gene data show CDR1 as SGDLS and CDR2 as YYNGEE. The CDR3 DNA reads as TGTGCCAGCAGCGTAGGCGGGTCGGCGGGAGAGCATTACGAGCAGTACTTC. Its protein product is CASSVGGSAGEHYEQYF. The variable domain in full, completed from reference TRBV9 and TRBJ2-7, reads DSGVTQTPKHLITATGQRVTLRCSPRSGDLSVYWYQQSLDQGLQFLIQYYNGEERAKGNILERFSAQQFPDLHSELNLSSLELGDSALYFCASSVGGSAGEHYEQYFGPGTRLTVT.

The chain combines TRBV11-3 with TRBJ2-1; a possible D gene is TRBD1 (6 bases). Trimming took off 0 bases at V and 5 bases at J, with 8 bases between the two ends. The CDR3 is 14 amino acids. CDR1 and CDR2 (germline): SGHNT, YENEEA. The chain's CDR3 is CASSLDWGHNEQFF. DNA of the CDR3: TGTGCCAGCAGCTTAGATTGGGGGCACAATGAGCAGTTCTTC.

J is TRBJ2-7 and V is TRBV11-2; no firm D call. The CDR3 contains 12 residues. The V gene lost 6 bases and the J gene lost 2 bases, with 8 bases spanning the gap. Germline V lookup: CDR1 SGHAT, CDR2 FQNNGV. CDR3: CASSQAPYEQYF. For the CDR3, the DNA is TGTGCCAGCAGTCAAGCCCCCTACGAGCAGTACTTC.

The V call is TRBV7-6, the J call TRBJ1-1, with D unresolved. V lost 3 bases to trimming and J lost 8 bases, with 16 bases between them. Germline lookup yields CDR1 SGHVS and CDR2 FNYEAQ. CDR3 size: 14 residues. The CDR3, as DNA: TGTGCCAGCAGCTTCGGGTCCGGAGACAACGAAGCTTTCTTT. This sequence encodes CASSFGSGDNEAFF.

The V gene is TRBV6-6, the J gene TRBJ2-5; 8 positions match TRBD2. Per the germline V gene, CDR1 is MNHNY and CDR2 is SVGAGI (reference sequence). V was clipped by 4 bases and J by 4 bases; unmatched bases: 11. CDR3 length equals 16 residues. The CDR3 loop reads CASSFEGAGVGETQYF. CDR3 bases: TGTGCCAGCAGTTTCGAGGGAGCGGGAGTCGGAGAGACCCAGTACTTC.

This clone came up once. The rearrangement joins TRBV19 to TRBJ2-1, with TRBD1 matching 7 bases. The junction had 7 bases not matched to a gene; V was cut back by 7 bases and J by 1 base. This CDR3 region has 15 residues. Germline CDR1 and CDR2: LNHDA and SQIVND (reference sequence). The chain's CDR3 is CASTPTGYSYNEQFF. The CDR3 region has the DNA TGTGCCAGTACCCCGACAGGGTATTCCTACAATGAGCAGTTCTTC.

The chain links TRBV11-3 to TRBJ2-1; either TRBD1 or TRBD2 may supply D (5 bases each). The CDR3 has 13 amino acids. Germline V lookup: CDR1 SGHNT, CDR2 YENEEA. Trimming removed 5 bases at V and 9 bases at J, with 14 bases between. CDR3: CASSDKSGTEQFF. CDR3 in DNA: TGTGCCAGCAGCGATAAATCCGGGACTGAGCAGTTCTTC.

The chain recombines TRBV25-1 with TRBJ2-5; no reliable D call. The J call may be faulty, since TRBJ2-7 better matches the DNA end. The germline gives CDR1 MGHDK, CDR2 SYGVNS. The CDR3 consists of 14 residues. The CDR3 is CASSDSPLYYEQYF. CDR3 DNA: TGTGCCAGCAGTGATAGTCCCCTTTACTACGAGCAGTACTTC.

This clone is labeled as medium-sized. The chain couples TRBV16 to TRBJ2-3, with 7 bases matching TRBD1. CDR3 length: 15 residues. CDR1 and CDR2 (germline): KGHSY, FQNENV. V was clipped by 6 bases and J by 2 bases; unmatched bases: 8. The CDR3 protein is CASSSNRGPTDTQYF. The CDR3 DNA follows: TGTGCCAGCAGTTCCAACAGGGGTCCCACAGATACGCAGTATTTT.

The CDR3 region has the DNA TGTGCCAGCAGTCGGGACTATGGCTACACCTTC. It specifies CASSRDYGYTF. This chain connects TRBV6-1 to TRBJ1-2; D gene uncertain. The V gene's germline CDR1 is MNHNS and CDR2 SASEGT. The CDR3 is 11 amino acids. Trimming pared 5 bases from V and 3 bases from J, leaving 4 bases between.

This chain joins TRBV19 and TRBJ1-4; no firm D call. This CDR3 has 14 residues. With 7 bases removed from V and 4 bases from J, the gap between germline ends came to 13 bases. CDR1 and CDR2 from the germline V gene are LNHDA and SQIVND (reference sequence). The CDR3 DNA is TGTGCCAGTAAGGTCAGCGGGAGTAATGAAAAACTGTTTTTT. Its translation: CASKVSGSNEKLFF.

This clone has more than one count but fewer than ten. The chain employs TRBV4-2 and TRBJ2-1, with D hard to call. Germline lookup yields CDR1 LGHNA and CDR2 YNFKEQ. V was clipped by 0 bases and J by 5 bases, with 11 bases between them. This CDR3 region has 15 residues. CDR3 sequence reads: CASSQDMGSHNEQFF. CDR3 sequence (DNA): TGTGCCAGCAGCCAAGATATGGGATCCCACAATGAGCAGTTCTTC.

The chain joins TRBV7-2 to TRBJ2-7; 10 bases line up with TRBD1. The CDR3 spans 16 residues. J lost 3 bases, V lost 5 bases, and 10 bases had no gene match. In germline, CDR1 is SGHTA, CDR2 FQGNSA. CDR3: CASSQEPGQGIYEQYF. In DNA, the CDR3 is TGTGCCAGCAGCCAAGAACCGGGACAGGGGATCTACGAGCAGTACTTC.

The V and J genes are TRBV25-1 and TRBJ2-1, with 10 bases fitting TRBD1. V trimming: 10 bases; J trimming: 8 bases; junction bases outside the gene matches: 2. Germline lookup yields CDR1 MGHDK and CDR2 SYGVNS. This CDR3 is 11 amino acids long. The DNA for the CDR3 is TGTGCCACAGGGACAGGGGATGAGCAGTTCTTC. Translation gives CATGTGDEQFF.

The J gene is TRBJ2-4, the V gene TRBV6-1; D gene uncertain. This CDR3 region has 12 residues. V was clipped by 2 bases and J by 9 bases, with 8 bases between them. The germline gives CDR1 MNHNS, CDR2 SASEGT. The CDR3 protein is CASSEWMIIQYF. For the CDR3, the DNA is TGTGCCAGCAGTGAATGGATGATCATTCAGTACTTC.

This chain links TRBV7-9 with TRBJ1-4; D uncertain. V lost 1 base and J 8 bases, leaving 5 bases between the germline ends. The CDR3 totals 12 residues. From germline, CDR1 is SEHNR and CDR2 FQNEAQ (reference sequence). This CDR3 is CASSLVREKLFF. CDR3 sequence (DNA): TGTGCCAGCAGCTTAGTTCGGGAAAAACTGTTTTTT.

The chain recombines TRBV10-1 with TRBJ2-1; TRBD2 aligns across 8 bases. CDR3 length equals 17 residues. Germline loops: CDR1 WNHNN, CDR2 SYGVQD (reference sequence). V was pared by 4 bases and J by 3 bases, with 11 bases of the junction left unmatched. CDR3 residues: CASSGSPTSGDYNEQFF. The DNA for the CDR3 is TGCGCCAGCAGTGGGAGCCCCACTAGCGGAGACTACAATGAGCAGTTCTTC.

This chain links TRBV11-2 with TRBJ2-1; 14 bases agree with TRBD2. Germline V gene lookup returns CDR1 SGHAT and CDR2 FQNNGV. V lost 5 bases, J lost 8 bases, and 2 bases stayed unmatched. The CDR3 sequence is 14 residues long. The CDR3, as DNA: TGTGCCAGCAGCCAGGGACTAGCGGGAGATGAGCAGTTCTTC. Protein product: CASSQGLAGDEQFF.